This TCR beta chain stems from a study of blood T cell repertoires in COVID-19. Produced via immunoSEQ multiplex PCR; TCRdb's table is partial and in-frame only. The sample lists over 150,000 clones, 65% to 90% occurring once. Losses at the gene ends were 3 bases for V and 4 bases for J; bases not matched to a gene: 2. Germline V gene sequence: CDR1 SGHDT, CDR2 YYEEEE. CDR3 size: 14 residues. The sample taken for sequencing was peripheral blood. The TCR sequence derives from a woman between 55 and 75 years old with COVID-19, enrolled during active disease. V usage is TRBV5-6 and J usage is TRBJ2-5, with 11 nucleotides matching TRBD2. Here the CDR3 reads CASSYGLAGETQYF. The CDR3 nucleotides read TGTGCCAGCAGCTACGGACTAGCGGGAGAGACCCAGTACTTC.